This T cell receptor (beta chain) was found in a study of T cells after yellow fever vaccination. Background on the study: SMART-Seq v4 Ultra Low Input handled preparation of low-cell-number fractions.

TCRdb redid the calling of the 5' RACE reads with MiXCR, one entry per CDR3 protein. The sample contains about 220,000 distinct CDR3 sequences, roughly 6.3% of which appear only once. The CDR3 runs 12 residues. V was shortened by 4 bases and J by 3 bases, with 7 bases between the two germline ends. Germline-derived CDR1 and CDR2 are LNHDA and SQIVND (reference sequence). This clonotype was found many times. Its specificity is unknown. Regarding the study as a whole: Of the clonotypes, a small share occurred in both CD4 and CD8 compartments. Reappearance after the booster was seen for most primary-vaccination clones, at 96% CD4 and more than 80% CD8.

This specimen consisted of CD4+ T cells sorted from PBMCs, obtained on the day of the yellow fever booster vaccination. V usage is TRBV19 and J usage is TRBJ2-7; D not resolved. This clonotype was sampled from a man aged 30 to 45 who received the YFV17D yellow fever vaccine. The CDR3 region has the DNA TGTGCCAGTAGTAAGAGGAACTACGAGCAGTACTTC. Translated, it gives CASSKRNYEQYF.